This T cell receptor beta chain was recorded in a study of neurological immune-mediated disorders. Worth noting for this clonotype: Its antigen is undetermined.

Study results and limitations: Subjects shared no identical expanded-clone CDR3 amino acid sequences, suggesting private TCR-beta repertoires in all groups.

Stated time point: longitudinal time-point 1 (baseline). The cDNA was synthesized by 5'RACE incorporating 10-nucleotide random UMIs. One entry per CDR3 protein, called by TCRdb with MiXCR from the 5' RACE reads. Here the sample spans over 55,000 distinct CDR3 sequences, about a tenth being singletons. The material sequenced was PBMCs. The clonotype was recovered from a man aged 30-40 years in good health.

For the CDR3, the DNA is TGTGCCACCCGGTCAGCGGGGAGCACAGATACGCAGTATTTT. Protein product: CATRSAGSTDTQYF. The chain uses TRBV6-1 and TRBJ2-3, with 7 bases that match TRBD2. Per germline, CDR1 MNHNS and CDR2 SASEGT. V shed 10 bases, J shed 0 bases, and the junction held 7 bases outside the gene matches. The CDR3 sequence is 14 residues long.